This T cell receptor beta chain was identified during a study of T cells in Graves' hyperthyroidism and ophthalmopathy. Study context: Once the initial diagnosis was made, peripheral blood was obtained before any treatment.

This clonotype was counted only a few times. An absence of ophthalmopathy progression within 18 months meant stable Graves' hyperthyroidism. Participants, patients aged 18 to 65, had newly diagnosed hyperthyroidism with a duration under 2 months. TCR beta CDR3 region amplification was performed from RNA transcripts. The study used the HTBI primer set for a first-round RT-PCR of the TCR CDR3. In TCRdb, the multiplex PCR reads were re-called with MiXCR into one record per CDR3 protein. The table lists around 690,000 distinct CDR3 sequences, roughly 17% of them singletons. The V gene's germline CDR1 is WSHSY and CDR2 SAAADI. The CDR3 has 14 amino acids. V lost 6 bases to trimming and J lost 0 bases, with 9 bases between them.

This chain joins TRBV10-2 and TRBJ2-4, with TRBD2 as a possible D gene (5 bases). Sequences were obtained from blood. This TCR was recovered from a man in his fifties or sixties with Graves' hyperthyroidism. This chain's CDR3 is CASSPEGAKNIQYF. In nucleotides, the CDR3 is TGCGCCAGCAGCCCCGAGGGAGCCAAAAACATTCAGTACTTC.